The 2 T cell receptor beta chains below all came from one sample that was sequenced in a study of T cell responses to AZD1222 COVID-19 vaccine. The data were produced by immunoSEQ multiplex PCR, yet TCRdb's version contains in-frame clones alone and is incomplete. The sample lists 87,000 or so clones, roughly 91% occurring once. Sequencing was performed on peripheral blood, taken on day 0 of AZD1222 vaccination. The receptors originated from an adult in good health.

The V call is TRBV10-2, the J call TRBJ2-7; TRBD2 is a possible D gene (6 bases). V was cut by 5 bases and J by 0 bases, with 14 bases left in between. CDR1 and CDR2 from the germline V gene are WSHSY and SAAADI. The CDR3 extends over 15 amino acids. CDR3 protein: CASSLTSFSSYEQYF. CDR3 coding DNA: TGCGCCAGCAGTCTCACTAGCTTTAGCTCCTACGAGCAGTACTTC.

This clone has just one count. The chain uses TRBV7-9 and TRBJ1-2, with D perhaps matching TRBD1 (5 bases). Per the germline V gene, CDR1 is SEHNR and CDR2 is FQNEAQ (reference sequence). V dropped 5 bases and J dropped 4 bases, with 11 bases sitting between them. This CDR3 has 13 residues. The CDR3 nucleotides read TGTGCCAGCAGCGCCCGACAGCCCTATGGCTACACCTTC. Translation: CASSARQPYGYTF.